This T cell receptor beta chain stems from a study of response to subunit inactivated influenza vaccine. Concerning this clonotype itself: Its antigen is currently unknown.

Via MiXCR, TCRdb re-called the RT-PCR reads, giving one row per CDR3 protein. The table shows around 710,000 distinct CDR3 sequences, with around 14% occurring only once. Whole-study results and caveats: Authors suggested that a seasonal influenza vaccination recruits few new T cells each time.

Germline values: CDR1 SGDLS, CDR2 YYNGEE. Trimming removed 2 bases from V and 6 bases from J; junction bases left unmatched: 8. The CDR3 is made up of 16 amino acids. This rearrangement joins TRBV9 to TRBJ2-2; 9 bases align to TRBD1. This receptor was identified in a man aged 45-65 years who received an inactivated influenza vaccine. Material: PBMCs from blood, obtained approximately 15 days before vaccination. The CDR3: CASSVAGQGNAGELFF. For the CDR3, the DNA is TGTGCCAGCAGCGTGGCGGGACAGGGTAATGCCGGGGAGCTGTTTTTT.